This T cell receptor beta chain was sequenced in a study of read filtering for tumor transcriptome and immune sequencing. This clonotype came up many times. From around 0.4 ug of RNA, a library with molecular barcoded alpha/delta and beta/gamma adaptors was made. TCRdb passed the reads through MiXCR, listing each CDR3 protein once. The repertoire consists of approximately 140,000 distinct CDR3 sequences, with under 15% occurring once and the leading ten covering 8.4%. The CDR3 sequence is 12 residues long. The V and J ends lost 5 bases and 7 bases respectively, with 11 bases between them. In germline, CDR1 is DFQATT, CDR2 SNEGSKA (reference sequence).

The clonotype originates from a donor aged 40 or over with multiple myeloma. Sample: a population of CD138-negative cells sorted from bone marrow. This rearrangement joins TRBV20-1 to TRBJ2-2; D remains unclear. The CDR3 coding sequence is TGCAGTGCTTACGGGCCGGTCGGGGAGCTGTTTTTT. Translating it yields CSAYGPVGELFF.